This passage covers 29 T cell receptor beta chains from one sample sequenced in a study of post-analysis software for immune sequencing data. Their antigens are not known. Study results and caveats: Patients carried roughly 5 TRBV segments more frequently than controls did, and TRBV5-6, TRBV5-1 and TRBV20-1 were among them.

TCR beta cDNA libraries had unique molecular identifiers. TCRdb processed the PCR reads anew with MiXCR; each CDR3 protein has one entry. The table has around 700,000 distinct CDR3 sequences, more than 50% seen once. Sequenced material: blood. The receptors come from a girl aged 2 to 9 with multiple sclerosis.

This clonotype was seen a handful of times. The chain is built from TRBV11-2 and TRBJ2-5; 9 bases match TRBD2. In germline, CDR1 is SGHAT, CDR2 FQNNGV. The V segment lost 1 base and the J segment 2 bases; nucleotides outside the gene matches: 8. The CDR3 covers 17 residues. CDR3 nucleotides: TGTGCCAGCAGCTTAGTCGGGATAGCGGGGGAACAAGAGACCCAGTACTTC. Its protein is CASSLVGIAGEQETQYF.

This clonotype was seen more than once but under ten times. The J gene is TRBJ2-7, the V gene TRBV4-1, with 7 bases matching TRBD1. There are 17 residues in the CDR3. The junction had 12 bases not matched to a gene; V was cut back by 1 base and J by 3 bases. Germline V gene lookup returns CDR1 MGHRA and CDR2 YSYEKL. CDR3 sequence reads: CASSQGDSNSAHYEQYF. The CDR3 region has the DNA TGCGCCAGCAGCCAAGGGGACAGCAACTCGGCCCACTACGAGCAGTACTTC.

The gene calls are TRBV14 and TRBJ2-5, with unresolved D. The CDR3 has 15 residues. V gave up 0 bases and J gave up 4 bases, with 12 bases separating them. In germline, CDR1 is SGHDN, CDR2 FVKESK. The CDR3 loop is CASSQEMIARETQYF. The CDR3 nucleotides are TGTGCCAGCAGCCAAGAGATGATAGCTCGAGAGACCCAGTACTTC.

This chain's CDR3 is CSARDVGAGRSDGYTF. The CDR3 DNA reads TGCAGTGCTAGAGATGTGGGCGCAGGGAGGTCTGATGGCTACACCTTC. The chain combines TRBV20-1 with TRBJ1-2; D perhaps matches TRBD1 (5 bases). V was pared by 0 bases and J by 6 bases, with 20 bases between. There are 16 residues in the CDR3. Germline V gives CDR1 DFQATT, CDR2 SNEGSKA (reference sequence).

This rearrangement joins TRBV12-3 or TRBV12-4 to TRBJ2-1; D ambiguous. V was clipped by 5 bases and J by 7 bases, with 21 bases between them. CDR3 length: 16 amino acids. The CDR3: CASSPRYSPTKNEQFF. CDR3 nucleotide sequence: TGTGCCAGCAGTCCGAGATACAGCCCTACTAAGAATGAGCAGTTCTTC.

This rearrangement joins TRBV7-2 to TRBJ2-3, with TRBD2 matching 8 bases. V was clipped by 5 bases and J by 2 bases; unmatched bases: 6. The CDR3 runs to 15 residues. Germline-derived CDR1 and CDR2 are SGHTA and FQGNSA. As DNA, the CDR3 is TGTGCCAGCAGCCATAGCGGGACCTCCACAGATACGCAGTATTTT. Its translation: CASSHSGTSTDTQYF.

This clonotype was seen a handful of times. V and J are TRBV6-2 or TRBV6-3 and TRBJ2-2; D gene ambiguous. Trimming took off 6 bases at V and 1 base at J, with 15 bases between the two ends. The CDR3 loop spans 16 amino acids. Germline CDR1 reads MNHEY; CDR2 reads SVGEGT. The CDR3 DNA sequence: TGTGCCAGCAGCCGCCCGAGACGGTTGAACACCGGGGAGCTGTTTTTT. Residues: CASSRPRRLNTGELFF.

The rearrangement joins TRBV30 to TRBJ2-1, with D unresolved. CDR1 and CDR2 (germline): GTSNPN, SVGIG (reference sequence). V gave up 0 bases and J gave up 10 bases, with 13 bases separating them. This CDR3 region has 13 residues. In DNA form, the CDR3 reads TGTGCCTGGAGTGTTAATCGCTTCGGGGAGCAGTTCTTC. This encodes CAWSVNRFGEQFF.

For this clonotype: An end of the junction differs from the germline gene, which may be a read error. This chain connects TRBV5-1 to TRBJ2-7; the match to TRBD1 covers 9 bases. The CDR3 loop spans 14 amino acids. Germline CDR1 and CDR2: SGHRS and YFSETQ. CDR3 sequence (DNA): TGCGCCAGCGGCTTAGGGGACAGGGCCTACGAGCAGTACTTC. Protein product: CASGLGDRAYEQYF.

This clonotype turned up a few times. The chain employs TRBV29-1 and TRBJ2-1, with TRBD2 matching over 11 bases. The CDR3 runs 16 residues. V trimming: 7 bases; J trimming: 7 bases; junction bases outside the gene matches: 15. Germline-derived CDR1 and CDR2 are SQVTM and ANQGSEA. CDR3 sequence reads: CSAALAGGQLGNEQFF. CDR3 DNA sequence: TGCAGCGCGGCTTTAGCGGGAGGGCAGTTAGGAAATGAGCAGTTCTTC.

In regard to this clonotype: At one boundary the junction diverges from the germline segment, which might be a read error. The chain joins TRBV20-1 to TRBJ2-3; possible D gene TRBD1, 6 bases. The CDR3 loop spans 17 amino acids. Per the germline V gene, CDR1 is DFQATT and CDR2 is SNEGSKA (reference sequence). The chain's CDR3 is CSAIALGAESGTDSQYF. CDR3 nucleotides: TGCAGTGCCATCGCCCTGGGGGCCGAGTCGGGCACAGATTCGCAGTATTTT.

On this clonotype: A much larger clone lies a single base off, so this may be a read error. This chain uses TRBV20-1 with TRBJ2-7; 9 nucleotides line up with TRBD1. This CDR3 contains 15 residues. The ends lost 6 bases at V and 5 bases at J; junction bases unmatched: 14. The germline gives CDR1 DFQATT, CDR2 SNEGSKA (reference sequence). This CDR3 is CSATRPDRGWNEQYF. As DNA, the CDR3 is TGCAGTGCCACCCGCCCGGACAGGGGATGGAACGAGCAGTACTTC.

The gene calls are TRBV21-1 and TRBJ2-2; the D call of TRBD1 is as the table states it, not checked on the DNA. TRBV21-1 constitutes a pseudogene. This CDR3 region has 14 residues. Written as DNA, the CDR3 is TGTGCCAGCATCCCGTGGGGTGACACCGGGGAGCTGTTTTTT. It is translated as CASIPWGDTGELFF.

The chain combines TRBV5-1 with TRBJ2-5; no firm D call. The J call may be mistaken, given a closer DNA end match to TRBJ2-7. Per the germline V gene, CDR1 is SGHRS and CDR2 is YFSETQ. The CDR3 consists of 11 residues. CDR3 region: CASSLWDEQYF. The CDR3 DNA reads TGCGCCAGCAGCTTATGGGACGAGCAGTACTTC.

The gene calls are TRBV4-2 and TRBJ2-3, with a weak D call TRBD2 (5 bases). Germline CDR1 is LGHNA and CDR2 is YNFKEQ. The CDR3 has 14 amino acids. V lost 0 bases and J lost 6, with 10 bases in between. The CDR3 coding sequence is TGTGCCAGCAGCCAAGATCTTAGGGAGGATACGCAGTATTTT. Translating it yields CASSQDLREDTQYF.

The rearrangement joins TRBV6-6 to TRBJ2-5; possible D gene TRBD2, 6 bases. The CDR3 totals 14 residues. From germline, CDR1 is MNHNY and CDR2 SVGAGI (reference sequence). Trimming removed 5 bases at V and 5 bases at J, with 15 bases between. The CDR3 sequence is CASSTYQGGETQYF. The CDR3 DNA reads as TGTGCCAGCAGTACCTACCAAGGAGGGGAGACCCAGTACTTC.

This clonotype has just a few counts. CDR3 sequence (DNA): TGTGCCAGCAGCCCCCAGGGGCCCAACTCCTACAATGAGCAGTTCTTC. Translation gives CASSPQGPNSYNEQFF. The V call is TRBV3-1, the J call TRBJ2-1, with TRBD1 as a possible D gene (6 bases). Germline CDR1 reads LGHDT; CDR2 reads YNNKEL (reference sequence). V gave up 4 bases and J gave up 0 bases, with 13 bases separating them. The CDR3 runs to 16 residues.

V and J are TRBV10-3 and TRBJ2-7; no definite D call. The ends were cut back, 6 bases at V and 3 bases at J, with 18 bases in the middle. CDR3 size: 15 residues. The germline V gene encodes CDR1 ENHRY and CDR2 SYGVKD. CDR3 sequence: CAIRASLIHYYEQYF. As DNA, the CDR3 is TGTGCCATCAGGGCCTCTTTAATCCATTACTACGAGCAGTACTTC.

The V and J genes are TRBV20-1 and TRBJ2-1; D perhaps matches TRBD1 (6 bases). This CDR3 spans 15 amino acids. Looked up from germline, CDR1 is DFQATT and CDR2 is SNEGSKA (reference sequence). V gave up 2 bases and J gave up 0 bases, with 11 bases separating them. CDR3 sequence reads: CSARLTGSSYNEQFF. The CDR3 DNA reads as TGCAGTGCTAGATTAACAGGGAGCTCCTACAATGAGCAGTTCTTC.

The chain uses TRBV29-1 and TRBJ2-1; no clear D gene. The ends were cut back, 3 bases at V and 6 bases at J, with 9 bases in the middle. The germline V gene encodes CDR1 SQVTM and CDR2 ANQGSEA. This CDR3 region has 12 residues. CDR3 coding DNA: TGCAGCGTTGATCCCGTGGGCAATGAGCAGTTCTTC. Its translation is CSVDPVGNEQFF.

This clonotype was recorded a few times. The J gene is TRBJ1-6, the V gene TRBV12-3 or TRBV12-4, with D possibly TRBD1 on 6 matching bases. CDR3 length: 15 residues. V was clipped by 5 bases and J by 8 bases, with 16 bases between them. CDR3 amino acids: CASSPIQGSHSPLHF. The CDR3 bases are TGTGCCAGCAGTCCGATACAGGGATCGCATTCACCCCTCCACTTT.

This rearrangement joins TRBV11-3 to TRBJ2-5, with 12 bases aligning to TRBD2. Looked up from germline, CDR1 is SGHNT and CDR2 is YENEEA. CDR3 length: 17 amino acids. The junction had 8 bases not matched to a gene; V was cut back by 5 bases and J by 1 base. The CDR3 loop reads CASSLRLAGAFQETQYF. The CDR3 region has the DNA TGTGCCAGCAGCCTCCGACTAGCGGGGGCCTTCCAAGAGACCCAGTACTTC.

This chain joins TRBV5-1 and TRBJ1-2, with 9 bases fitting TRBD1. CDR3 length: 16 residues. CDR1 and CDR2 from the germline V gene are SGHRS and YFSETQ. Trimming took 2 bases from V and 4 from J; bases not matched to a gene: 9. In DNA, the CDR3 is TGCGCCAGCAGCTTTGGACGGGACAGGGTAGCCTATGGCTACACCTTC. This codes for CASSFGRDRVAYGYTF.

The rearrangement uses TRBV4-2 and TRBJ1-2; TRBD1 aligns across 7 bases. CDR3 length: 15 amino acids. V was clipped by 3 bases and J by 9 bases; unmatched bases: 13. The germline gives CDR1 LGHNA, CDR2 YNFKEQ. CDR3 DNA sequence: TGTGCCAGCAGCCAGGAGAGCCGTCAGGGGGGTAGCTACACCTTC. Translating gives CASSQESRQGGSYTF.

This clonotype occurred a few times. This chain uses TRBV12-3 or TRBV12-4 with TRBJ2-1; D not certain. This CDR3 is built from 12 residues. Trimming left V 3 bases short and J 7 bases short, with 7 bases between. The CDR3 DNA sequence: TGTGCCAGCAGTTTGTTTGGAAATGAGCAGTTCTTC. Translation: CASSLFGNEQFF.

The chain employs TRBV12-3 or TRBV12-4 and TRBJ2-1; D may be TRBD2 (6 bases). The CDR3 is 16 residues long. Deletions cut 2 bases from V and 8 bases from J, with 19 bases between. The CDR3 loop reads CASSLIRPPGGDEQFF. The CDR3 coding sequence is TGTGCCAGCAGTTTAATCCGGCCCCCCGGAGGGGATGAGCAGTTCTTC.

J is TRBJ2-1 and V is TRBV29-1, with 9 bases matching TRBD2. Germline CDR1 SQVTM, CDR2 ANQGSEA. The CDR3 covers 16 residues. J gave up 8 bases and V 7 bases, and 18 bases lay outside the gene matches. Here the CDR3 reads CSAEGGWGLASHEQFF. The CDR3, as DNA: TGCAGCGCCGAGGGGGGGTGGGGACTAGCATCCCATGAGCAGTTCTTC.

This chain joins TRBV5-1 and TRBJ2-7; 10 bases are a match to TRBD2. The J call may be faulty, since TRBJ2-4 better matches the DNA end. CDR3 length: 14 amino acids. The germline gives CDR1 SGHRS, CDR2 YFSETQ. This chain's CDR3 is CASSIGTSDGIQYF. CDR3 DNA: TGCGCCAGCAGCATCGGGACTAGCGATGGCATTCAGTACTTC.

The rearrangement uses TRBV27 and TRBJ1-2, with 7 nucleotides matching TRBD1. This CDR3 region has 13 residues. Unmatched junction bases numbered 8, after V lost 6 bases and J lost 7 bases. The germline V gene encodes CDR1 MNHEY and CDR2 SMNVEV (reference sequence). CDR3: CASSLMTGFGYTF. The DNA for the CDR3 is TGTGCCAGCAGCCTCATGACAGGGTTTGGCTACACCTTC.